This T cell receptor beta chain was captured in a study of shared clonotypes between healthy human individuals. The naive CD8 subset, CD45RO-negative cells positively selected for CCR7, excluded terminally differentiated effector memory CD45RA+ cells. The sorted-subset replicate PCRs were given approximately 190 ng DNA, which is about 29,000 T cell genomes. Generated by immunoSEQ multiplex PCR, the TCRdb table keeps only in-frame clones and is missing some. The repertoire holds some 2,000,000 clones, with around 96% as singletons. The germline V gene encodes CDR1 MGHRA and CDR2 YSYEKL. Between the trimmed V and J ends, which lost 4 bases and 3 bases, there was a span of 13 bases. The CDR3 extends over 15 amino acids.

The chain uses TRBV4-1 and TRBJ2-1; D is possibly TRBD1 (8 bases). The sample comprised naive CD8+ T cells sorted from blood. This clonotype was sampled from a man in his late teens or twenties in good health. CDR3 loop: CASSPQGDYYNEQFF. The CDR3 DNA follows: TGCGCCAGCAGCCCACAGGGGGACTACTACAATGAGCAGTTCTTC.